These T cell receptor beta chains were read from a single sample in a study of T-cell memory formation after mild COVID-19. In TCRdb, the 5' RACE reads were re-called with MiXCR into one record per CDR3 protein. The repertoire holds about 170,000 distinct CDR3 sequences, 10% to 15% seen once, with 2.5% to 3.5% in the top ten. Input material: PBMCs or a T cell subset sorted from them (not recorded which). These receptors came from a man aged 18-30 years who had mild COVID-19 (a few samples of this study predate the infection). Cell type and time point are not known. Both conserved end residues are part of each CDR3. Each record gives: D gene, V gene, J gene, clone size, CDR3 DNA, CDR3 protein. The D gene is left open where the match is weak. Expanded clones get a size class; other rows say once, few or many, or leave the size out.

TRBD1	TRBV15	TRBJ2-3	few	TGTGCCACCAGCCAGACTCCGGGACAGGGGCCCCAGTATTTT	CATSQTPGQGPQYF
TRBD1	TRBV4-2	TRBJ1-1	many	TGTGCCAGCAGCTCTCCGGTAGGACAGGGAACTGAAGCTTTCTTT	CASSSPVGQGTEAFF
NA	TRBV9	TRBJ2-2	few	TGTGCCAGCAGCGTAGTGGTCAACACCGGGGAGCTGTTTTTT	CASSVVVNTGELFF
NA	TRBV7-9	TRBJ2-3	NA	TGTGCCAGCAGCTTACAACAGGCTAAAGATACGCAGTATTTT	CASSLQQAKDTQYF
NA	TRBV27	TRBJ1-6	many	TGTGCCAGCCTTCCGTCATGGGGCGGGAATTCACCCCTCCACTTT	CASLPSWGGNSPLHF
TRBD1	TRBV10-2	TRBJ2-5	NA	TGCGCCAGCAGTCAGGGGGCGAAGACCCAGTACTTC	CASSQGAKTQYF
NA	TRBV15	TRBJ1-2	few	TGTGCCACCAGCGATGACAGAAACTATGGCTACACCTTC	CATSDDRNYGYTF
TRBD2	TRBV11-2	TRBJ2-5	few	TGTGCCAGCAGCTTAGTCTTAGCGGGGGGCCCAATGGAGACCCAGTACTTC	CASSLVLAGGPMETQYF
NA	TRBV24-1	TRBJ2-1	NA	TGTGCCACCAGTGATGCTCGGGGGTTGCATGAGCAGTTCTTC	CATSDARGLHEQFF
NA	TRBV7-9	TRBJ2-5	NA	TGTGCCAGCAGGCCACAGGGCCCATCAGAGACCCAGTACTTC	CASRPQGPSETQYF
TRBD1	TRBV5-8	TRBJ1-5	NA	TGTGCCAGCAGCTTTATAGGGGGCACCTGGCCCCAGCATTTT	CASSFIGGTWPQHF